This passage covers 29 T cell receptor beta chains from one sample sequenced in a study of T cell responses to AZD1222 COVID-19 vaccine. This table comes from immunoSEQ multiplex PCR, and its TCRdb copy is limited to in-frame clones, with some not included. The sample lists about 200,000 clones, approximately 93% occurring once. The sequencing used peripheral blood, collected 28 days after the second AZD1222 dose. The source is an adult who received the AZD1222 COVID-19 vaccine.

CDR3 DNA: TGTGCCAGCAGCTTCGGGGCGAGGGCACGACAGGTCGACTATGGCTACACCTTC. Protein: CASSFGARARQVDYGYTF. The rearrangement joins TRBV7-2 to TRBJ1-2; D is possibly TRBD1 (6 bases). The germline V gene has CDR1 SGHTA and CDR2 FQGNSA. Trimming pared 3 bases from V and 3 bases from J, leaving 23 bases between. CDR3 length equals 18 residues.

The J gene is TRBJ2-4, the V gene TRBV6-5; 7 bases agree with TRBD2. V shed 2 bases, J shed 6 bases, and the junction held 4 bases outside the gene matches. The CDR3 runs to 14 residues. Germline CDR1 is MNHEY and CDR2 is SVGAGI. CDR3 bases: TGTGCCAGCAGTTACCGGGGGGATGGAAACATTCAGTACTTC. It codes for CASSYRGDGNIQYF.

The chain has TRBV6-5 and TRBJ2-7; 12 nucleotides match TRBD2. Germline CDR1 reads MNHEY; CDR2 reads SVGAGI. After removal of 2 bases from V and 3 bases from J, the junction contained 5 bases not matched to a gene. This CDR3 is built from 16 residues. CDR3 amino acids: CASSYGPSGGVYEQYF. CDR3 nucleotide sequence: TGTGCCAGCAGTTACGGGCCTAGCGGGGGGGTCTACGAGCAGTACTTC.

The chain carries TRBV18 and TRBJ2-7, with no clear D. V lost 2 bases and J lost 5, with 10 bases in between. The germline V gene encodes CDR1 KGHSH and CDR2 LQKENI. The CDR3 covers 13 residues. The CDR3 region is CASSPSQYHEQYF. CDR3 DNA: TGTGCCAGCTCACCAAGCCAGTACCACGAGCAGTACTTC.

The CDR3 DNA sequence: TGTGCCAGCAGCTTAGGCTACAGGGGCTACGAGCAGTACTTC. Translating gives CASSLGYRGYEQYF. The chain combines TRBV7-2 with TRBJ2-7; TRBD1 agrees at 7 bases. The germline CDR1 and CDR2 sequences are SGHTA and FQGNSA. The CDR3 has 14 amino acids. The junction had 3 bases not matched to a gene; V was cut back by 1 base and J by 3 bases. The full variable domain, in which reference TRBV7-2 and TRBJ2-7 provide the parts outside the CDR3, is GAGVSQSPSNKVTEKGKDVELRCDPISGHTALYWYRQSLGQGLEFLIYFQGNSAPDKSGLPSDRFSAERTGGSVSTLTIQRTQQEDSAVYLCASSLGYRGYEQYFGPGTRLTVT.

The chain couples TRBV18 to TRBJ1-3; TRBD1 might be the D (5 bases). The CDR3 contains 16 residues. Germline lookup yields CDR1 KGHSH and CDR2 LQKENI. Between the trimmed V and J ends, which lost 5 bases and 0 bases, there was a span of 14 bases. CDR3: CASSSSGTASGNTIYF. The CDR3 nucleotides read TGTGCCAGCTCATCATCCGGGACGGCCTCTGGAAACACCATATATTTT.

This chain uses TRBV12-3 or TRBV12-4 with TRBJ2-7; D may correspond to TRBD1 or TRBD2 (5 bases each). This CDR3 spans 12 amino acids. With 5 bases removed from V and 9 bases from J, the gap between germline ends came to 14 bases. The CDR3 nucleotides read TGTGCCAGCAGTCCAAGAGGTGGGGGGCAGTACTTC. Protein sequence: CASSPRGGGQYF.

The chain links TRBV7-2 to TRBJ1-4, with 8 bases fitting TRBD1. With V trimmed by 2 bases and J by 14 bases, 10 bases remained unmatched. This CDR3 comprises 14 residues. Germline CDR1 and CDR2: SGHTA and FQGNSA. As DNA, the CDR3 is TGTGCCAGCAGCTTAAGTCAGGGGGCGCGAGGGCTGTTTTTT. Translation gives CASSLSQGARGLFF.

This clone was seen a single time. This chain uses TRBV7-3 with TRBJ2-3, with 8 bases lining up with TRBD2. The CDR3 contains 16 residues. The trim removed 1 base at V and 0 bases at J, leaving 3 bases unmatched. The V gene's germline CDR1 is SGHTA and CDR2 FQGTGA. The CDR3 DNA is TGTGCCAGCAGCTTAATTGGCGGGGGGAGCACAGATACGCAGTATTTT. As protein: CASSLIGGGSTDTQYF.

The chain combines TRBV7-9 with TRBJ2-5; no clear D gene. Trimming took off 5 bases at V and 5 bases at J, with 21 bases between the two ends. The length of the CDR3 is 16 residues. Germline CDR1 reads SEHNR; CDR2 reads FQNEAQ (reference sequence). CDR3 region: CASSPPVGGRLETQYF. CDR3 nucleotide sequence: TGTGCCAGCAGCCCCCCCGTTGGCGGACGATTGGAGACCCAGTACTTC.

The V and J genes are TRBV5-5 and TRBJ1-3, with unresolved D. The germline V and J ends were trimmed by 0 bases and 7 bases, with 11 bases remaining between them. The germline CDR1 and CDR2 sequences are SGHKS and YYEKEE (reference sequence). The CDR3 covers 14 residues. CDR3 loop: CASSLAGEGNTIYF. In DNA, the CDR3 is TGTGCCAGCAGCTTGGCCGGCGAGGGCAACACCATATATTTT.

The chain links TRBV6-2 or TRBV6-3 to TRBJ1-4; TRBD1 might be the D (5 bases). Trimming cost V 0 bases and J 8 bases, with 13 bases left between them. Germline V gene data show CDR1 as MNHEY and CDR2 as SVGEGT. CDR3 length equals 15 residues. The CDR3 is CASSYSRESLEKLFF. The CDR3 coding sequence is TGTGCCAGCAGTTACTCCAGGGAGTCATTGGAAAAACTGTTTTTT.

V usage is TRBV12-3 or TRBV12-4 and J usage is TRBJ2-1; maybe TRBD2 (7 bases). CDR3 length: 11 residues. V shed 5 bases and J shed 12 bases, with 11 bases lying between them. CDR3 amino acids: CASSVGGGQFF. CDR3 DNA sequence: TGTGCCAGCAGTGTAGGGGGGGGGCAGTTCTTC.

The chain is built from TRBV11-1 and TRBJ1-5; no clear D. V was clipped by 5 bases and J by 9 bases, with 14 bases between them. The CDR3 consists of 13 residues. Germline-derived CDR1 and CDR2 are SGHAT and FQDESV (reference sequence). Here the CDR3 reads CASSLEPTGPQHF. CDR3 bases: TGTGCCAGCAGCCTCGAGCCTACGGGGCCCCAGCATTTT.

CDR3 residues: CASRQGSNEKLFF. In DNA form, the CDR3 reads TGCGCCAGCCGGCAGGGGAGTAATGAAAAACTGTTTTTT. J is TRBJ1-4 and V is TRBV5-1; D may be TRBD1 (6 bases). The ends were cut back, 7 bases at V and 4 bases at J, with 11 bases in the middle. Germline-derived CDR1 and CDR2 are SGHRS and YFSETQ. This CDR3 region has 13 residues.

The CDR3 here is CASSIRAAGANVLTF. CDR3 DNA sequence: TGTGCCAGCAGCATCCGCGCAGCAGGGGCCAACGTCCTGACTTTC. The chain is built from TRBV9 and TRBJ2-6, with D unresolved. V was clipped by 4 bases and J by 4 bases, with 12 bases between them. Looked up from germline, CDR1 is SGDLS and CDR2 is YYNGEE. CDR3 length equals 15 residues. The full variable domain, in which reference TRBV9 and TRBJ2-6 provide the parts outside the CDR3, is DSGVTQTPKHLITATGQRVTLRCSPRSGDLSVYWYQQSLDQGLQFLIQYYNGEERAKGNILERFSAQQFPDLHSELNLSSLELGDSALYFCASSIRAAGANVLTFGAGSRLTVL.

The chain links TRBV6-1 to TRBJ2-1; no clear D gene. Trimming took off 2 bases at V and 0 bases at J, with 11 bases between the two ends. Looked up from germline, CDR1 is MNHNS and CDR2 is SASEGT. The length of the CDR3 is 16 residues. The CDR3 region has the DNA TGTGCCAGCAGTGAAAGGCCCAGGATCTCCTACAATGAGCAGTTCTTC. Translation gives CASSERPRISYNEQFF.

The gene calls are TRBV5-8 and TRBJ1-2, with 10 bases matching TRBD1. In germline, CDR1 is SGHTS, CDR2 YDEGEE. The J segment lost 5 bases and the V segment lost 4 bases, leaving 5 bases of the junction unmatched. The CDR3 has 14 residues. The chain's CDR3 is CASSLGQGWYGYTF. In DNA, the CDR3 is TGTGCCAGCAGCCTGGGACAGGGGTGGTATGGCTACACCTTC.

The CDR3 spells CASSLGSGGADTQYF. As DNA, the CDR3 is TGTGCCAGCAGTTTGGGTAGCGGGGGCGCAGATACGCAGTATTTT. V gene TRBV27 combines with J gene TRBJ2-3, with TRBD2 matching 9 bases. CDR1 and CDR2 from the germline V gene are MNHEY and SMNVEV (reference sequence). The CDR3 extends over 15 amino acids. Trimming cost V 3 bases and J 4 bases; bases outside gene matches: 5.

The V gene is TRBV5-8, the J gene TRBJ1-5; D is ambiguous. CDR1 and CDR2 from the germline V gene are SGHTS and YDEGEE. Trimming left V 2 bases short and J 0 bases short, with 9 bases between. There are 15 residues in the CDR3. The CDR3 DNA reads TGTGCCAGCAGCTTTCCGGAATATAGCAATCAGCCCCAGCATTTT. This codes for CASSFPEYSNQPQHF.

The rearrangement uses TRBV19 and TRBJ2-1; TRBD2 matches 8 bases. J lost 3 bases, V lost 8 bases, and 3 bases had no gene match. This CDR3 spans 13 amino acids. Germline V gene lookup returns CDR1 LNHDA and CDR2 SQIVND (reference sequence). CDR3 DNA sequence: TGTGCCAGTCGAACTAGCGGCTACAATGAGCAGTTCTTC. Amino acids: CASRTSGYNEQFF.

The chain uses TRBV6-4 and TRBJ1-1; D perhaps matches TRBD1 (5 bases). The germline gives CDR1 MRHNA, CDR2 SNTAGT. Deletions cut 6 bases from V and 0 bases from J, with 8 bases between. The CDR3 extends over 13 amino acids. The CDR3 DNA follows: TGTGCCAGCAGAGACAGCTTGAACACTGAAGCTTTCTTT. It specifies CASRDSLNTEAFF.

The rearrangement joins TRBV21-1 to TRBJ2-1; the table calls TRBD1, which could not be checked here. TRBV21-1 is listed as a pseudogene. There are 16 residues in the CDR3. CDR3 in amino acids: CASAGGRKIYGDEQFF. CDR3 coding DNA: TGTGCCAGCGCAGGGGGGCGCAAAATTTACGGCGATGAGCAGTTCTTC.

This chain joins TRBV6-5 and TRBJ1-5; tentatively, D is TRBD1 (5 bases). The germline V gene encodes CDR1 MNHEY and CDR2 SVGAGI. The CDR3 totals 15 residues. The germline V and J ends were trimmed by 6 bases and 4 bases, with 16 bases remaining between them. CDR3 in DNA: TGTGCCAGCAGCCGGGGGGGGTCCCGAAATCAGCCCCAGCATTTT. It encodes CASSRGGSRNQPQHF.

This chain connects TRBV12-5 to TRBJ2-2; either TRBD1 or TRBD2 may fit D (5 bases each). The germline gives CDR1 LGHNT, CDR2 FRNRAP. The CDR3 spans 14 residues. V was pared by 4 bases and J by 3 bases, with 9 bases between. The CDR3 coding sequence is TGTGCTAGTGGTTGGGACGGATACACCGGGGAGCTGTTTTTT. Residues: CASGWDGYTGELFF.

The chain combines TRBV6-5 with TRBJ1-5; D is undetermined. This CDR3 has 14 amino acids. Germline V gives CDR1 MNHEY, CDR2 SVGAGI. The germline V and J ends were trimmed by 0 bases and 11 bases, with 14 bases remaining between them. The CDR3 DNA reads as TGTGCCAGCAGTTACTCGTCCACAGACTACGCCCAGCATTTT. Translation gives CASSYSSTDYAQHF.

CDR3: CASSLGQGYGYTF. CDR3 DNA sequence: TGTGCCAGCAGCTTGGGACAGGGATATGGCTACACCTTC. The V and J genes are TRBV7-8 and TRBJ1-2; 9 positions agree with TRBD1. The CDR3 sequence is 13 residues long. The V gene's germline CDR1 is SGHVS and CDR2 FQNEAQ. Trimming cost V 3 bases and J 5 bases; bases outside gene matches: 1.

V is TRBV2 and J is TRBJ1-1; TRBD1 matches 8 bases. The germline CDR1 and CDR2 sequences are SNHLY and FYNNEI. The CDR3 consists of 13 residues. J gave up 5 bases and V 10 bases, and 9 bases lay outside the gene matches. CDR3 region: CATLGQGSTEAFF. In DNA, the CDR3 is TGTGCCACCCTAGGACAGGGTTCGACTGAAGCTTTCTTT.

CDR3 residues: CASSIGGSNQPQHF. Here the CDR3 DNA reads TGTGCCAGCAGTATTGGGGGTAGCAATCAGCCCCAGCATTTT. This chain uses TRBV6-5 with TRBJ1-5; weak D call: TRBD1 (5 bases). CDR3 length equals 14 residues. The ends were cut back, 5 bases at V and 0 bases at J, with 8 bases in the middle. Germline CDR1 reads MNHEY; CDR2 reads SVGAGI.